These 15 T cell receptor beta chains were all obtained from the same sample, sequenced in a study of control samples from healthy donors and cancer patients. Assay: immunoSEQ multiplex PCR; the TCRdb copy retains only in-frame clones and omits some. The top ten clones hold 30% to 40% of a sample with 130,000 or so clones, around 89% of them seen once. Sequenced sample: blood. The receptors stem from a man in his fifties in good health.

V is TRBV5-6 and J is TRBJ1-2; D unclear. The CDR3 totals 13 residues. Germline CDR1 SGHDT, CDR2 YYEEEE. V was clipped by 0 bases and J by 8 bases, with 11 bases between them. The chain's CDR3 is CASSLEPAVGYTF. In DNA, the CDR3 is TGTGCCAGCAGCTTGGAACCGGCTGTGGGCTACACCTTC.

This rearrangement joins TRBV5-6 to TRBJ2-2; D gene unclear. The CDR3 spans 15 residues. Per the germline V gene, CDR1 is SGHDT and CDR2 is YYEEEE. Trimming took off 2 bases at V and 1 base at J, with 9 bases between the two ends. CDR3 in DNA: TGTGCCAGCAGCTTTAGGCAGGAGAACACCGGGGAGCTGTTTTTT. Protein sequence: CASSFRQENTGELFF.

The chain combines TRBV6-4 with TRBJ1-5; possible D gene TRBD1, 5 bases. The V gene lost 0 bases and the J gene lost 2 bases, with 5 bases spanning the gap. Germline V gives CDR1 MRHNA, CDR2 SNTAGT. The CDR3 consists of 14 residues. The CDR3 region has the DNA TGTGCCAGCAGTGACTCAGGGGGCAATCAGCCCCAGCATTTT. This encodes CASSDSGGNQPQHF.

The chain uses TRBV25-1 and TRBJ1-2; D gene unclear. The CDR3 is made up of 14 amino acids. Germline V gene lookup returns CDR1 MGHDK and CDR2 SYGVNS. The V end was cut by 2 bases, the J end by 4 bases, with 11 bases between. The CDR3 coding sequence is TGTGCCAGCAGTGAACTTGTACCGCGCTATGGCTACACCTTC. Protein: CASSELVPRYGYTF.

This clone has a handful of counts. This chain connects TRBV5-6 to TRBJ1-2; D is ambiguous. Germline CDR1 is SGHDT and CDR2 is YYEEEE. Trimming stripped 6 bases from V and 2 bases from J, with 8 bases between. The CDR3 is 12 amino acids. The CDR3 region is CASTAGNYGYTF. The CDR3 DNA follows: TGTGCCAGCACCGCCGGAAACTATGGCTACACCTTC. Drawing the rest from reference TRBV5-6 and TRBJ1-2, the complete variable domain is DAGVTQSPTHLIKTRGQQVTLRCSPKSGHDTVSWYQQALGQGPQFIFQYYEEEERQRGNFPDRFSGHQFPNYSSELNVNALLLGDSALYLCASTAGNYGYTFGSGTRLTVV.

The chain couples TRBV7-9 to TRBJ2-2, with 7 bases that match TRBD1. V gave up 5 bases and J gave up 1 base; unmatched junction bases: 4. Germline loops: CDR1 SEHNR, CDR2 FQNEAQ (reference sequence). This CDR3 has 15 amino acids. The CDR3 DNA sequence: TGTGCCAGCAGCACCTGGACAGGGAACACCGGGGAGCTGTTTTTT. Protein sequence: CASSTWTGNTGELFF.

This clone has a handful of counts. At one end, the junction sequence differs from germline, possibly due to a read error. The rearrangement joins TRBV5-1 to TRBJ2-5; 9 bases align to TRBD1. The CDR3 runs 16 residues. CDR1 is SGHRS and CDR2 is YFSETQ in the germline V gene. Here the CDR3 DNA reads TGCGCCAGCAGTTTGGCACGAGGGACAGGGCAAGAGACCCAGTACTTC. Translation: CASSLARGTGQETQYF.

The V and J genes are TRBV4-1 and TRBJ1-1, with TRBD1 matching 8 bases. V lost 4 bases to trimming and J lost 1 base; unmatched junction nucleotides: 5. CDR1 is MGHRA and CDR2 is YSYEKL in the germline V gene. This CDR3 is built from 15 residues. In nucleotides, the CDR3 is TGCGCCAGCAGCCTTTCCGGGACAGGGAACACTGAAGCTTTCTTT. This translates into CASSLSGTGNTEAFF.

V usage is TRBV27 and J usage is TRBJ1-2; no clear D gene. In germline, CDR1 is MNHEY, CDR2 SMNVEV (reference sequence). The CDR3 spans 14 residues. V dropped 3 bases and J dropped 5 bases, with 13 bases sitting between them. The CDR3 region has the DNA TGTGCCAGCAGTTTGAAGGTTCCGGTGTATGGCTACACCTTC. Residues: CASSLKVPVYGYTF.

This clone was found once. V and J are TRBV25-1 and TRBJ2-5, with D possibly called TRBD1 or TRBD2 (8 bases each). Germline V gives CDR1 MGHDK, CDR2 SYGVNS. V was shortened by 0 bases and J by 9 bases, with 14 bases between the two germline ends. This CDR3 has 14 amino acids. The CDR3 protein is CASSEYRGREAQYF. CDR3 DNA sequence: TGTGCCAGCAGTGAATACAGGGGGCGGGAGGCCCAGTACTTC.

There are a few counts of this clone. Other DNA sequences within the sample encode an identical CDR3. The chain links TRBV30 to TRBJ1-5; unclear D gene. V was trimmed by 2 bases and J by 2 bases, leaving 7 bases between them. The CDR3 consists of 13 residues. CDR1 is GTSNPN, CDR2 SVGIG, per germline (reference sequence). The CDR3 here is CAWSRRGNQPQHF. Written as DNA, the CDR3 is TGTGCCTGGAGTAGGAGGGGCAATCAGCCCCAGCATTTT.

This chain links TRBV7-9 with TRBJ1-2; D is possibly TRBD1 (6 bases). Trimming pared 0 bases from V and 0 bases from J, leaving 17 bases between. CDR1 SEHNR and CDR2 FQNEAQ come from the germline V gene (reference sequence). The CDR3 length is 18 residues. For the CDR3, the DNA is TGTGCCAGCAGCTTAGCAGGGTCAGGGGCGAAAGCTAACTATGGCTACACCTTC. Translating gives CASSLAGSGAKANYGYTF.

The chain has TRBV9 and TRBJ1-3; D not certain. This CDR3 has 20 amino acids. V lost 2 bases, J lost 0 bases, and 24 bases lay in between. From germline, CDR1 is SGDLS and CDR2 YYNGEE. The CDR3 spells CASSVQGAVAGGPSGNTIYF. In DNA form, the CDR3 reads TGTGCCAGCAGCGTTCAAGGAGCGGTGGCAGGAGGGCCCTCTGGAAACACCATATATTTT.

The chain joins TRBV19 to TRBJ2-1; D ambiguous. V shed 6 bases and J shed 8 bases, with 8 bases lying between them. The CDR3 has 11 residues. The germline CDR1 and CDR2 sequences are LNHDA and SQIVND (reference sequence). For the CDR3, the DNA is TGTGCCAGTAGGCAGAACTATGAGCAGTTCTTC. Residues: CASRQNYEQFF. The whole variable domain, filled in from reference TRBV19 and TRBJ2-1, reads DGGITQSPKYLFRKEGQNVTLSCEQNLNHDAMYWYRQDPGQGLRLIYYSQIVNDFQKGDIAEGYSVSREKKESFPLTVTSAQKNPTAFYLCASRQNYEQFFGPGTRLTVL.

Regarding this clone: This specimen includes other DNA sequences encoding the same CDR3. Here the CDR3 DNA reads TGTGCCAGCAGCTTAGGAGTTAGCTACGAGCAGTACTTC. This translates into CASSLGVSYEQYF. The rearrangement uses TRBV7-7 and TRBJ2-7; no clear D. The length of the CDR3 is 13 residues. The germline V gene has CDR1 SSHAT and CDR2 FNYEAQ (reference sequence). V was trimmed by 1 base and J by 3 bases, leaving 7 bases between them.